The 6 T cell receptor beta chains below all came from one sample that was sequenced in a study of OX40 agonist ivuxolimab in advanced cancers. Only in-frame clones appear in the TCRdb table, and some are missing; sequencing was by immunoSEQ multiplex PCR. In the table there are 51,000 or so clones, more than 85% of which are singletons. This sample comprised CD4+ or CD8+ T cells sorted from blood, obtained in a trial of the OX40 agonist ivuxolimab. The receptors originated from an adult with an advanced solid tumor such as melanoma, head and neck, liver or kidney cancer.

The V call is TRBV23-1, the J call TRBJ1-2; D unresolved. TRBV23-1 qualifies as an ORF whose function is uncertain. V was pared by 8 bases and J by 4 bases, with 20 bases between. This CDR3 contains 15 residues. This CDR3 is CASRYEAHGIYGYTF. The CDR3 coding sequence is TGCGCCAGCCGATATGAGGCCCATGGGATCTATGGCTACACCTTC.

The chain is built from TRBV7-9 and TRBJ2-7; unclear D gene. The CDR3 is made up of 12 amino acids. Trimming pared 2 bases from V and 4 bases from J, leaving 6 bases between. Looked up from germline, CDR1 is SEHNR and CDR2 is FQNEAQ (reference sequence). DNA of the CDR3: TGTGCCAGCAGCTTACCCCGTTACGAGCAGTACTTC. It encodes CASSLPRYEQYF.

This chain links TRBV5-1 with TRBJ2-7; 11 nucleotides line up with TRBD1. Germline V lookup: CDR1 SGHRS, CDR2 YFSETQ. CDR3 size: 14 residues. The trim removed 6 bases at V and 4 bases at J, leaving 6 bases unmatched. As DNA, the CDR3 is TGCGCCAGCAACCCGGGACAGGGGGTGTACGAGCAGTACTTC. Protein sequence: CASNPGQGVYEQYF. Filled out from reference TRBV5-1 and TRBJ2-7, the complete variable domain reads KAGVTQTPRYLIKTRGQQVTLSCSPISGHRSVSWYQQTPGQGLQFLFEYFSETQRNKGNFPGRFSGRQFSNSRSEMNVSTLELGDSALYLCASNPGQGVYEQYFGPGTRLTVT.

This clone was counted once. This chain uses TRBV10-3 with TRBJ2-7; the D gene is possibly TRBD1 (6 bases). The V gene's germline CDR1 is ENHRY and CDR2 SYGVKD. This CDR3 region has 16 residues. The V gene lost 3 bases and the J gene lost 0 bases, with 15 bases spanning the gap. The CDR3 DNA sequence: TGTGCCATCAGTGATCACATACAGGGCATCTCCTACGAGCAGTACTTC. This encodes CAISDHIQGISYEQYF.

The chain joins TRBV6-5 to TRBJ2-1; 14 bases agree with TRBD2. V gave up 5 bases and J gave up 7 bases; unmatched junction bases: 4. CDR1 is MNHEY and CDR2 is SVGAGI in the germline V gene. This CDR3 contains 15 residues. The DNA for the CDR3 is TGTGCCAGCAGTCCGACTAGCGGGGGGGCAAATGAGCAGTTCTTC. Translated: CASSPTSGGANEQFF.

This sequence joins TRBV4-1 and TRBJ1-3; D unclear. The CDR3 length is 16 residues. CDR1 is MGHRA and CDR2 is YSYEKL in the germline V gene. The V gene lost 0 bases and the J gene lost 4 bases, with 13 bases spanning the gap. CDR3 sequence (DNA): TGCGCCAGCAGCCAAGAAGACCTCCCTAGAGGAAACACCATATATTTT. Its translation is CASSQEDLPRGNTIYF.